The clone carrying this T cell receptor beta chain was counted a few times. Its specificity is unknown. Germline CDR1 is MNHEY and CDR2 is SVGAGI. The V segment lost 7 bases and the J segment 1 base; nucleotides outside the gene matches: 9. The CDR3 runs 16 residues. The entry originates in a study of T-cell memory formation after mild COVID-19. Overall study context: Most TCR clusters belonged to a single donor. Study results and limitations: Shrinking CD4+ clones resided mostly in CM and EM, and CD8+ ones in EMRA. Certain responding clones were present in pre-infection memory, suggesting participation of cross-reactive memory.

TCR alpha and TCR beta cDNA libraries carrying sample barcodes and UMIs came from 5'RACE with constant-segment primers. Via MiXCR, TCRdb re-called the 5' RACE reads, giving one row per CDR3 protein. The table records 350,000 to 400,000 distinct CDR3 sequences, more than 20% of them present only once. This chain links TRBV6-5 with TRBJ2-1; 8 bases agree with TRBD2. The sample taken for sequencing was PBMCs or a T cell subset sorted from them (not recorded which). The origin of this receptor is an adult woman who had mild COVID-19 (a few samples of this study predate the infection). Cell type and time point are not known. For the CDR3, the DNA is TGTGCCAGCATAAGTACCAGCGGGAGTTCCTACAATGAGCAGTTCTTC. Translated: CASISTSGSSYNEQFF.